This entry lists 5 T cell receptor beta chains sequenced from one sample in a study of blood T cell repertoires in COVID-19. The protocol was immunoSEQ multiplex PCR, while the TCRdb copy is restricted to in-frame clones and leaves out a portion. The data show 100,000 to 120,000 clones, roughly 80% seen once. Input material: peripheral blood. The receptors shown here come from a woman aged 80 or older with acute or convalescent COVID-19.

The chain recombines TRBV11-3 with TRBJ2-5; TRBD2 might be the D (6 bases). The CDR3 loop spans 18 amino acids. Deletions cut 0 bases from V and 1 base from J, with 18 bases between. Germline V lookup: CDR1 SGHNT, CDR2 YENEEA. The CDR3 DNA follows: TGTGCCAGCAGCTTAGAGGCCCCAGGAGGGGCGTCCCAAGAGACCCAGTACTTC. This codes for CASSLEAPGGASQETQYF. Variable domain in full (rest from reference TRBV11-3 and TRBJ2-5): EAGVVQSPRYKIIEKKQPVAFWCNPISGHNTLYWYLQNLGQGPELLIRYENEEAVDDSQLPKDRFSAERLKGVDSTLKIQPAELGDSAVYLCASSLEAPGGASQETQYFGPGTRLLVL.

The chain carries TRBV19 and TRBJ2-5, with 13 bases matching TRBD2. This CDR3 region has 16 residues. J lost 4 bases, V lost 1 base, and 3 bases had no gene match. In germline, CDR1 is LNHDA, CDR2 SQIVND (reference sequence). CDR3 residues: CASSIGTSGSRETQYF. For the CDR3, the DNA is TGTGCCAGTAGTATAGGGACTAGCGGGAGTCGAGAGACCCAGTACTTC. Full variable domain (rest looked up from reference TRBV19 and TRBJ2-5): DGGITQSPKYLFRKEGQNVTLSCEQNLNHDAMYWYRQDPGQGLRLIYYSQIVNDFQKGDIAEGYSVSREKKESFPLTVTSAQKNPTAFYLCASSIGTSGSRETQYFGPGTRLLVL.

The chain has TRBV3-1 (or the pseudogene TRBV3-2) and TRBJ1-1; D gene uncertain. The V gene lost 2 bases and the J gene lost 5 bases, with 15 bases spanning the gap. This CDR3 has 15 amino acids. Germline V CDR1 and CDR2: LGHDT, YNNKEL (reference sequence). The CDR3 DNA reads as TGTGCCAGCAGCCAAAACGGGGAAAAGGATACTGAAGCTTTCTTT. This gives the protein CASSQNGEKDTEAFF.

This chain connects TRBV7-2 to TRBJ1-1; D is perhaps TRBD1 (6 bases). Between the trimmed V and J ends, which lost 2 bases and 2 bases, there was a span of 12 bases. The CDR3 consists of 15 residues. CDR1 SGHTA and CDR2 FQGNSA come from the germline V gene. CDR3 DNA sequence: TGTGCCAGCAGCTTATTAGGGGGAACCAACACTGAAGCTTTCTTT. Translated: CASSLLGGTNTEAFF.

The V gene is TRBV23-1, the J gene TRBJ1-2; D is undetermined. TRBV23-1 is labeled an ORF, and its function is uncertain. The CDR3 has 15 residues. Trimming took off 0 bases at V and 4 bases at J, with 12 bases between the two ends. CDR3 coding DNA: TGCGCCAGCAGTCAATCGCAAGGCGGATTCTATGGCTACACCTTC. The encoded protein is CASSQSQGGFYGYTF.